The entry below gives a single T cell receptor beta chain sequence along with its context. Which antigen it targets is not known. There are no base qualities to consult, and no much larger clone falls within one base. Reading the germline V gene gives CDR1 MNHEY and CDR2 SVGAGI. Relative to germline, V is 6 bases shorter and J is 0 bases shorter, with 8 bases between their ends. The CDR3, from cysteine to phenylalanine, totals 13 residues. The CDR3 DNA has 39 bases and is translated from base 1. The cohort comprised fewer than 700 healthy bone marrow donors. At the time of sampling, all cohort members were nominally healthy, though unrecorded immune exposures were likely present. The donor tested CMV seropositive, placing the donor among the roughly 300 seropositive members of the cohort. Every donor gave a peripheral blood sample, and the peripheral blood mononuclear cells from that sample were used for TCR beta sequencing. The Qiagen DNeasy Blood Extraction Kit was used to extract genomic DNA from the blood cell samples.

The source of the sample is a study of cytomegalovirus exposure and HLA in healthy donors (dated by TCRdb to the late 2010s). Regarding the research as a whole: An earlier analysis of some 500 of the donors reported about 250 Gb of sequence data and 117 million unique TCR beta sequences from about 200 million T cells. Around 330 gigabases of sequencing data and roughly 80 million unique TCR sequences made up an early release that covered 640 HLA-typed donors. Among the roughly 400 genotyped donors, around 81% belonged to the genetic ancestry cluster associated with self-reported Caucasian donors. The aim of the study was to test whether cataloging public T cell receptors could identify signatures of past pathogen exposure. The study used immunosequencing to profile the T cell repertoires of more than 650 subjects and linked those repertoires to cytomegalovirus serostatus. Besides the first cohort of approximately 710 subjects, a separate validation cohort made up of 120 different subjects was used. To predict cytomegalovirus infection status, the study combined high-throughput TCR immunosequencing, statistical association of individual TCRs with disease status, and machine learning. In a later analysis, previously published TCR beta repertoires from 670 or so donors were re-analyzed and high-resolution HLA genotyping was added so that TCR occurrence patterns could be studied. In the later analysis, no new phenotypic data were used to find candidate immune exposures; instead, reliance was placed on TCR beta sequences and their occurrence across donors. An earlier analysis of roughly 600 of the donors used high-throughput TCR beta sequencing to judge whether each TCR beta V gene segment behaved as functional or pseudogenic. Donor age, sex, ethnicity and CMV serostatus were collected together with the repertoire data. Genome-wide SNP genotypes for about 60% of the roughly 670 donors were used in a later genetic analysis, which treated that subset as a discovery cohort. All discovery cohort repertoires had been generated on a single sequencing platform. Both class I and class II loci were covered by HLA typing, at four-digit resolution. Typing coverage differed by locus: A, B, C, DRB1 and DQB1 were typed in about 620-640 donors, DQA1 in around 500, DPA1 in 600 to 610, and DPB1 in roughly 450. Roughly five DR-DQ haplotypes were treated as single units for association and clustering because of strong linkage in the cohort. On average, around 230,000 unique TCR beta nucleotide sequences were sequenced per donor among 300 to 500 genotyped donors of the cohort, with around 19% of those sequences being non-productive.

Summary of the overall study and its limitations: According to the authors, the approach could potentially be generalized to other disease states and immunological phenotypes. Assigning TCR associations to individual alleles was difficult when HLA alleles, especially DR and DQ, strongly co-occurred. According to a later analysis, TCR association rates differed among HLA loci, with DRB1 alleles showing the most associated TCRs and HLA-C alleles showing the fewest. In a later analysis, most CMV-associated TCR beta chains were found to appear HLA-restricted, with HLA associations seemingly driven largely by CMV exposure. In this cohort, only TCR beta chains were sequenced, and detectable features were limited by the absence of alpha or paired-chain data. At a false discovery rate of 0.05, a later analysis linked under 20,000 TCR beta sequences to specific HLA alleles. Linkage disequilibrium might explain the correlated functional status among segregating V segments, but an unknown experimental factor could not be ruled out. A later genetic analysis associated a missense DCLRE1C variant with V-gene and J-gene trimming of TCR beta chains, and an independent cohort replicated the association. The 87-base-pair reads could not distinguish some IMGT-functional V segments, including TRBV6-2 and TRBV6-3, so those segments were excluded. An earlier analysis of 587 of the donors showed that most TCR beta V segments appeared in productive rearrangements either about 87% or about 30% of the time, which broadly matched IMGT annotations. The study listed 150 to 200 TCR beta chains as associated with cytomegalovirus. In both the original and validation cohorts, the classifier was reported to diagnose cytomegalovirus status with high specificity and sensitivity. Because counts were too low, some 17 rarely observed V segments, including chromosome 9 orphons, were excluded from the earlier analysis of a few hundred of the donors. In a later analysis, HLA-associated TCR beta chains were found to be more clonally expanded and to have lower generation probabilities than equally common non-associated chains. The sequencing pipeline was judged likely to have produced a cluster of highly shared sequence variants as a technical artifact. Because HLA typing was unavailable for some donors at each locus, only the typed subset was used in association tests. Roughly uniform sequencing depth across donors was assumed in presence/absence analyses, although this assumption may not hold. In a later analysis, several top co-occurrence clusters were reported to appear linked to parvovirus B19, influenza, CMV and Epstein-Barr virus. In vitro tests confirmed that three of the cytomegalovirus-associated TCR beta chains recognize cytomegalovirus antigens. Most TCR sequences were seen in very few donors, while some public TCRs were found in many individuals. CMV serostatus was the only immune exposure information available for the cohort. According to a later genetic analysis, donors in an Asian-associated ancestry cluster had fewer N-insertions in productive TCRs than the approximately 670-donor mean. A further reported finding was that TCR beta sequences accurately predicted the HLA-A and HLA-B alleles for most subjects in the first cohort.

Libraries were made using the immunoSEQ multiplex PCR assay. For the multiplex PCR, a mixture combining 60 forward primers for TCR Vbeta segments and 13 reverse primers for TCR Jbeta segments was used. The CDR3 region of rearranged TCR beta genes was amplified from genomic DNA with a multiplex PCR assay. On the Illumina HiSeq System, the amplified TCR beta libraries were sequenced as 87-base-pair reads. On the authors' methods: A later analysis tallied approximately 87 million unique TCR beta chains across the 650 to 750 repertoires, and some 10 million of those chains were shared by two or more donors. Raw reads were error-corrected and collapsed into unique sequences with a nearest-neighbor algorithm that merged closely related sequences to remove PCR and sequencing errors. To assign V, D and J gene segments, CDR3 sequences were aligned to IMGT reference sequences. For a sequence to be retained, at least a six-nucleotide match to both a V gene segment and a J gene segment was required. A rearrangement was called productive if the CDR3 had no stop codons and remained in frame with V and J, and every other rearrangement was called non-productive. Following IMGT convention, CDR3 was defined as the stretch from the second conserved V-encoded cysteine up to the conserved J-encoded phenylalanine. The earlier analysis of roughly 590 of the donors excluded any sequence lacking an unambiguous match to a single V gene segment. In an earlier analysis of several hundred of the donors, V segments were called functional above 56.7% productive rearrangements and were called segregating when the between-donor standard deviation exceeded 5%. To diagnose cytomegalovirus status from the catalog of TCR beta chain sequences, a statistical classification framework was built. A later analysis assigned V and J genes by comparing TCR nucleotide sequences with IMGT/GENE-DB human TR gene sequences. A later analysis assigned CDR3 sequences and most-parsimonious VDJ recombination scenarios with the TCRdist pipeline. A later analysis defined each TCR beta chain by its CDR3 amino acid sequence plus V-gene family, and excluded reads lacking a unique V-gene family. As a way to deal with suspected cross-contamination and a sequencing artifact, a later analysis dropped more than 500 nucleotide sequences that were highly shared and had low generation probability. A later analysis calculated a clonal expansion index for each public chain from normalized within-repertoire ranks of inferred template counts. A later analysis computed generation probabilities with a VDJ recombination model fitted to out-of-frame rearrangements, and checked the results against IGoR. In a later analysis, TCR-TCR, TCR-HLA and TCR-CMV co-occurrence was scored with hypergeometric tests, and a repertoire-size bias correction was applied to TCR pairs. To estimate false discovery rates, a later analysis permuted the HLA or CMV assignments 20 times. A later analysis grouped co-occurring TCRs with DBSCAN, adding TCRdist sequence similarity when clustering within HLA-allele-positive subsets. Repertoires with fewer than 30,000 or more than 120,000 public chains, plus five repertoires with anomalous nucleotide sharing, were excluded from co-occurrence clustering. What TCRdb holds here is the immuneACCESS table cut down to in-frame rearrangements. Part of the clones is not present; checked against another copy, under half of the missing clones reflect an unresolved V gene, and the others are unexplained. V and J calls and clone size are copied from that table; D and trimming were computed from the DNA. This sample gives around 150,000 clones in total; 80% to 90% of them show up just once. The top ten constitute under 6.5% of the sample.

The sequence links TRBV6-5 to TRBJ1-1; a tentative D call is TRBD1 (5 bases match). This TCR was recovered from a man aged 45-60 years in good health and CMV-seropositive. The sample comprised PBMCs. The CDR3 sequence is CASSRQLNTEAFF. The DNA reads TGTGCCAGCAGCCGACAGTTGAACACTGAAGCTTTCTTT.